The next 17 T cell receptor beta chains were all read from a single sample in a study of cytomegalovirus exposure and HLA in healthy donors. Researchers ran the PCR with 60 Vbeta and 13 Jbeta primers. Profiled with immunoSEQ multiplex PCR; TCRdb holds only in-frame clones, not every one. This sample has about 120,000 clones; roughly 18% occur once, and the top ten carry approximately 2.9%. The sample was PBMCs. These receptors all stem from a female donor in good health and CMV-seropositive.

This clone was detected a few times. The J gene is TRBJ1-2, the V gene TRBV6-4; D ambiguous. V lost 9 bases and J lost 8, with 19 bases in between. The CDR3 length is 13 residues. CDR1 and CDR2 from the germline V gene are MRHNA and SNTAGT. The CDR3 nucleotides are TGTGCCAGGCCAAGTACCCCCGGAGGAGGCTACACCTTC. The encoded protein is CARPSTPGGGYTF.

This rearrangement joins TRBV5-4 to TRBJ2-5; tentatively, D is TRBD1 (6 bases). The ends were cut back, 1 base at V and 5 bases at J, with 15 bases in the middle. CDR1 is SGHNT, CDR2 YYREEE, per germline (reference sequence). This CDR3 has 15 residues. Here the CDR3 DNA reads TGTGCCAGCAGCTTGTGGGCAGCCAGGGGCGAGACCCAGTACTTC. It translates to CASSLWAARGETQYF.

V usage is TRBV4-3 and J usage is TRBJ1-1, with D uncertain. Germline lookup yields CDR1 LGHNA and CDR2 YSLEER. Trimming took off 0 bases at V and 11 bases at J, with 16 bases between the two ends. The CDR3 has 14 residues. The chain's CDR3 is CASSQDRTGAVAFF. For the CDR3, the DNA is TGCGCCAGCAGCCAAGACCGGACGGGAGCGGTGGCTTTCTTT.

This clone was counted a few times. V gene TRBV19 combines with J gene TRBJ2-7; 8 bases fit TRBD1. CDR3 length equals 15 residues. Looked up from germline, CDR1 is LNHDA and CDR2 is SQIVND (reference sequence). The ends lost 4 bases at V and 3 bases at J; junction bases unmatched: 8. The CDR3 is CASSRGQGGYYEQYF. The DNA for the CDR3 is TGTGCCAGTAGTAGAGGACAGGGAGGTTACTACGAGCAGTACTTC. The full variable domain, completed using reference TRBV19 and TRBJ2-7, is DGGITQSPKYLFRKEGQNVTLSCEQNLNHDAMYWYRQDPGQGLRLIYYSQIVNDFQKGDIAEGYSVSREKKESFPLTVTSAQKNPTAFYLCASSRGQGGYYEQYFGPGTRLTVT.

The gene calls are TRBV28 and TRBJ2-6; D call uncertain. CDR1 and CDR2 (germline): MDHEN, SYDVKM. This CDR3 region has 13 residues. The V end lost 5 bases, the J end lost 2 bases, and 4 bases lay between the germline ends. The CDR3 loop reads CASSLTGANVLTF. The CDR3 region has the DNA TGTGCCAGCAGTCTTACTGGGGCCAACGTCCTGACTTTC.

This clone appeared a single time. The chain combines TRBV11-2 with TRBJ2-3; D is ambiguous. Germline CDR1 reads SGHAT; CDR2 reads FQNNGV. There are 18 residues in the CDR3. V lost 0 bases and J 1 base, leaving 17 bases between the germline ends. CDR3 amino acids: CASSLEGLATLRTDTQYF. The CDR3 DNA follows: TGTGCCAGCAGCTTAGAGGGCTTGGCCACACTCCGCACAGATACGCAGTATTTT.

This clone was seen more than once but under ten times. V and J are TRBV2 and TRBJ2-5; perhaps TRBD2 as D (6 bases). Near its end, the DNA agrees better with TRBJ2-7, so the J call may be wrong. The CDR3 loop spans 15 amino acids. Germline-derived CDR1 and CDR2 are SNHLY and FYNNEI. This CDR3 is CASSARKEGADEQYF. In DNA, the CDR3 is TGTGCCAGCAGTGCCCGTAAGGAGGGAGCCGACGAGCAGTACTTC.

The V call is TRBV15, the J call TRBJ2-1, with 13 bases aligning to TRBD2. J was trimmed by 0 bases and V by 8 bases; bases with no gene match: 10. This CDR3 has 18 residues. Germline-derived CDR1 and CDR2 are LNHNV and YYDKDF (reference sequence). CDR3 in amino acids: CATGGGLAGFSSYNEQFF. DNA for the CDR3: TGTGCCACCGGGGGGGGACTAGCGGGATTCAGCTCCTACAATGAGCAGTTCTTC. Full variable domain (missing parts from reference TRBV15 and TRBJ2-1): DAMVIQNPRYQVTQFGKPVTLSCSQTLNHNVMYWYQQKSSQAPKLLFHYYDKDFNNEADTPDNFQSRRPNTSFCFLDIRSPGLGDTAMYLCATGGGLAGFSSYNEQFFGPGTRLTVL.

The J gene is TRBJ1-2, the V gene TRBV5-8; maybe TRBD1 (5 bases). The CDR3 extends over 15 amino acids. V was cut by 0 bases and J by 4 bases, with 13 bases left in between. In germline, CDR1 is SGHTS, CDR2 YDEGEE. The CDR3 is CASSLGLRAGYGYTF. CDR3 sequence (DNA): TGTGCCAGCAGCTTGGGTCTCAGGGCCGGCTATGGCTACACCTTC.

The chain recombines TRBV5-1 with TRBJ2-6; D is unclear. The CDR3 spans 14 residues. The V gene's germline CDR1 is SGHRS and CDR2 YFSETQ. V was clipped by 7 bases and J by 2 bases, with 10 bases between them. The CDR3 reads CASFKTPGANVLTF. Here the CDR3 DNA reads TGCGCCAGCTTTAAGACACCTGGGGCCAACGTCCTGACTTTC. Together with reference TRBV5-1 and TRBJ2-6, the CDR3 gives the full variable domain: KAGVTQTPRYLIKTRGQQVTLSCSPISGHRSVSWYQQTPGQGLQFLFEYFSETQRNKGNFPGRFSGRQFSNSRSEMNVSTLELGDSALYLCASFKTPGANVLTFGAGSRLTVL.

The chain uses TRBV29-1 and TRBJ2-1, with 8 nucleotides matching TRBD1. Germline values: CDR1 SQVTM, CDR2 ANQGSEA. V lost 3 bases to trimming and J lost 2 bases; unmatched junction nucleotides: 6. The CDR3 sequence is 15 residues long. In DNA form, the CDR3 reads TGCAGCGTTGATAAGACAGGGGACACCTACAATGAGCAGTTCTTC. Translation: CSVDKTGDTYNEQFF.

V is TRBV6-1 and J is TRBJ2-5; 7 nucleotides line up with TRBD1. V was clipped by 6 bases and J by 1 base; unmatched bases: 8. The CDR3 loop spans 15 amino acids. The germline CDR1 and CDR2 sequences are MNHNS and SASEGT. The chain's CDR3 is CASSHRTGRQETQYF. CDR3 sequence (DNA): TGTGCCAGCAGCCATCGGACAGGCCGCCAAGAGACCCAGTACTTC.

This rearrangement joins TRBV5-4 to TRBJ2-7; weak D call: TRBD2 (7 bases). Germline values: CDR1 SGHNT, CDR2 YYREEE (reference sequence). The CDR3 loop spans 14 amino acids. V was trimmed by 4 bases and J by 6 bases, leaving 17 bases between them. CDR3 in amino acids: CASSALGGGGEQYF. In nucleotides, the CDR3 is TGTGCCAGCAGCGCCCTCGGCGGGGGCGGCGAGCAGTACTTC.

This clone was picked up a small number of times. CDR3 amino acids: CAWSEQKAGNTIYF. DNA for the CDR3: TGTGCCTGGAGTGAACAGAAGGCTGGAAACACCATATATTTT. This chain joins TRBV30 and TRBJ1-3, with D unclear. The CDR3 has 14 amino acids. Trimming shortened V by 1 base and J by 2 bases, and 9 bases separated the two germline ends. CDR1 and CDR2 (germline): GTSNPN, SVGIG (reference sequence).

The chain links TRBV27 to TRBJ1-5; D perhaps matches TRBD1 (6 bases). The CDR3 is made up of 13 amino acids. Trimming removed 10 bases at V and 6 bases at J, with 16 bases between. The V gene's germline CDR1 is MNHEY and CDR2 SMNVEV (reference sequence). The CDR3 is CATVQGPSQPQHF. The DNA of the CDR3 is TGTGCCACTGTACAGGGCCCCTCTCAGCCCCAGCATTTT.

This clone has only a few counts. The chain employs TRBV7-2 and TRBJ2-7, with D hard to call. V was cut by 5 bases and J by 5 bases, with 13 bases left in between. The CDR3 is 13 amino acids. CDR1 SGHTA and CDR2 FQGNSA come from the germline V gene. The CDR3 spells CASSPVFFDEQYF. CDR3 in DNA: TGTGCCAGCAGCCCCGTATTTTTTGACGAGCAGTACTTC.

The chain has TRBV2 and TRBJ1-2; D possibly corresponds to TRBD1 (6 bases). CDR1 and CDR2 from the germline V gene are SNHLY and FYNNEI. Deletions cut 3 bases from V and 0 bases from J, with 8 bases between. This CDR3 comprises 14 residues. The CDR3 bases are TGTGCCAGCAGTGACGACAGGCCTAACTATGGCTACACCTTC. Its translation is CASSDDRPNYGYTF. The full variable domain, with the rest looked up from reference TRBV2 and TRBJ1-2, is EPEVTQTPSHQVTQMGQEVILRCVPISNHLYFYWYRQILGQKVEFLVSFYNNEISEKSEIFDDQFSVERPDGSNFTLKIRSTKLEDSAMYFCASSDDRPNYGYTFGSGTRLTVV.